This TCR beta chain was sequenced for a study of cytomegalovirus exposure and HLA in healthy donors. Findings and caveats of the study: A few V segments could not be told apart, such as TRBV6-2 and TRBV6-3, and were left out. In a later analysis, TCR beta V- and J-gene trimming was associated with a missense DCLRE1C variant. A later analysis showed HLA-associated TCR beta chains outstripping equally common others in clonal expansion. It was 164 TCR beta chains that were listed as cytomegalovirus-associated.

CDR3 size: 14 residues. J gave up 3 bases and V 4 bases, and 3 bases lay outside the gene matches. Germline CDR1 and CDR2: SGHDT and YYEEEE. This clone has only a few counts. The antigen is undetermined. The primer mix had 60 Vbeta and 13 Jbeta primers. Profiled with immunoSEQ multiplex PCR; TCRdb holds only in-frame clones, not every one. The table includes approximately 150,000 clones, 9.4% detected once. V is TRBV5-6 and J is TRBJ2-1, with TRBD2 matching 8 bases. This receptor was taken from a male donor in good health and CMV-seronegative. The sequenced sample was PBMCs. CDR3 sequence: CASSGGLDYNEQFF. The CDR3 nucleotides read TGTGCCAGCAGCGGGGGACTAGACTACAATGAGCAGTTCTTC.